This T cell receptor (beta chain) appears in the sequencing data of a study of T cells in localized non-small cell lung cancer. Study conclusions and caveats: Longer overall survival was associated with a higher density of T cells in the blood. A median of about 58 of the top 100 tumor clones appeared in adjacent lung, which was paired and uninvolved.

This CDR3 spans 15 amino acids. V lost 5 bases to trimming and J lost 5 bases; unmatched junction nucleotides: 4. CDR1 and CDR2 (germline): SGHNT, YENEEA. The assay was immunoSEQ multiplex PCR, and TCRdb's table has in-frame clones only and misses some. The data show roughly 890 clones, about a fifth seen once. This clone is labeled as large. Its antigen remains unidentified. Sequencing was performed on normal lung tissue next to the tumor, taken before any cancer treatment. The sequence was obtained from a man aged 40-75 years with stage III lung adenocarcinoma. J is TRBJ2-1 and V is TRBV11-3; 12 nucleotides agree with TRBD2. The CDR3, as DNA: TGTGCCAGCAGCCTCAGGACTAGCGGGAACAATGAGCAGTTCTTC. Protein: CASSLRTSGNNEQFF.